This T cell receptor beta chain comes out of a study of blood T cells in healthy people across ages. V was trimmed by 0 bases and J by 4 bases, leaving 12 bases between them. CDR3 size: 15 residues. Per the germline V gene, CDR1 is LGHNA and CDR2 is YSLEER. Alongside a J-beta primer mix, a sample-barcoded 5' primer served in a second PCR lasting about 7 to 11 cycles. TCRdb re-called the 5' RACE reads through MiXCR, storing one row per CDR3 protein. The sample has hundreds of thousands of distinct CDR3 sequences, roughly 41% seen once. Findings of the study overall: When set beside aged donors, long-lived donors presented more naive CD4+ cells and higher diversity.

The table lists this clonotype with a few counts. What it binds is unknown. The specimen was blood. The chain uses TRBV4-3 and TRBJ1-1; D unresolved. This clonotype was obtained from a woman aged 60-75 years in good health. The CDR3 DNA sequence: TGCGCCAGCAGCCAAGATATGGCACACTCCACTGAAGCTTTCTTT. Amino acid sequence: CASSQDMAHSTEAFF.